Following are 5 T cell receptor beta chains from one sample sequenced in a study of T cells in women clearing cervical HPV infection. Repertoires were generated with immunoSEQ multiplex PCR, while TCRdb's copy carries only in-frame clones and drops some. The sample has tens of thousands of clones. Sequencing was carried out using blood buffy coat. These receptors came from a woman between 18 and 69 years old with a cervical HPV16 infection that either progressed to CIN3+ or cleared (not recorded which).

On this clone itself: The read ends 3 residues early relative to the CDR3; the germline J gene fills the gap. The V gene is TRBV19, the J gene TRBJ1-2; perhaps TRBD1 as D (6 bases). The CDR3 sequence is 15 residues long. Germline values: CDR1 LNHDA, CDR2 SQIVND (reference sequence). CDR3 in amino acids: CASSTGDGSTDTYTF. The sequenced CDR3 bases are TGTGCCAGTAGTACAGGGGACGGCAGTACAGATACC.

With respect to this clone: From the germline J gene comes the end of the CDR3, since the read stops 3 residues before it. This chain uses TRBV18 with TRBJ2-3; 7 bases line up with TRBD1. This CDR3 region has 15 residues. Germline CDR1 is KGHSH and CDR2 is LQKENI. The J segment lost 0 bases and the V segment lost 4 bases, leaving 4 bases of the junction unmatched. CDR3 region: CASSLWDSSTDTQYF. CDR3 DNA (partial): TGTGCCAGCTCACTATGGGACAGTAGCACAGATACG.

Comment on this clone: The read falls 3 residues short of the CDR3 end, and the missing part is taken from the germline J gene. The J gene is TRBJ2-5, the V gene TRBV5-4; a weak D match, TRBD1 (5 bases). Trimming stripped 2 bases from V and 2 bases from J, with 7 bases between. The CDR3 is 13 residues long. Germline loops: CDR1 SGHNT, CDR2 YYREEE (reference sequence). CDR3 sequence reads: CASSFDSQETQYF. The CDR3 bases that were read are TGTGCCAGCAGCTTCGACAGTCAAGAGACC.

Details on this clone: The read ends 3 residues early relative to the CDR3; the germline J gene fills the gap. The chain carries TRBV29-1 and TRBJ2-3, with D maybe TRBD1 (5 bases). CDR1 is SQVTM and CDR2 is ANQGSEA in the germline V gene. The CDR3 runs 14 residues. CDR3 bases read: TGCAGCGTGCACACAGGAGAAATAGATCAGCCG. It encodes CSVHTGEIDQP. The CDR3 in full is CSVHTGEIDQPQYF.

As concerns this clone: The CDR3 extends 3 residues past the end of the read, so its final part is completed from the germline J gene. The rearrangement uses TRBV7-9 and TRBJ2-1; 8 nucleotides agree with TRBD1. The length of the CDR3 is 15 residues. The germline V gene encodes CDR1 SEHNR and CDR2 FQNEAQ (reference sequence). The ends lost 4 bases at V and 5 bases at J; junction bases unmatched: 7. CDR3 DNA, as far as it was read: TGTGCCAGCAGCTCTTACAGGGGGGCTGACAATGAG. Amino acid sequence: CASSSYRGADNE. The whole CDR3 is CASSSYRGADNEQFF.